The following is a T cell receptor (beta chain) sequence with its context. The antigen is unknown. All of the isolated RNA was reverse transcribed, so expressed TCRB transcripts were sequenced. The assay was immunoSEQ multiplex PCR, and TCRdb's table has in-frame clones only and misses some. The table has 250,000 to 350,000 clones, 15% seen once. The source of the sample is a study of beta chain features in type 1 diabetes. Study information: Sorted cells numbering around 100,000,000 were examined across all samples. Study results and caveats: Shorter TCRB CDR3s, moderately but significantly so, marked every one of the four CD4+ subsets in Type 1 diabetes patients.

This receptor was obtained from a young man with type 1 diabetes. What was sequenced was naive CD4+ T cells from blood.

The CDR3 spells CATSRDYTSPDTQYF. The CDR3, as DNA: TGTGCCACCAGCAGAGATTACACCTCACCAGATACGCAGTATTTT. The rearrangement uses TRBV15 and TRBJ2-3; D not resolved. Germline CDR1 is LNHNV and CDR2 is YYDKDF (reference sequence). Trimming pared 0 bases from V and 4 bases from J, leaving 11 bases between. The CDR3 length is 15 residues.